The clone carrying this T cell receptor beta chain showed up just a few times. Extraction of RNA preceded its reverse transcription into cDNA, which served as the sequencing template. This table comes from immunoSEQ multiplex PCR, and its TCRdb copy is limited to in-frame clones, with some not included. The table has hundreds of thousands of clones, about three fifths seen once; the top ten hold about 0.9%. Treatment noted: oral pan-JAK inhibitor, 5-10 mg twice daily. The data belong to a study of CD8+ T cells in alopecia areata. The CDR3 totals 11 residues. Germline loops: CDR1 DFQATT, CDR2 SNEGSKA (reference sequence).

The clonotype originates from a human donor with alopecia areata. This specimen was CD4+ T cells sorted from blood, taken around week 54, from a patient treated with tofacitinib. The chain recombines TRBV20-1 with TRBJ2-2; D is ambiguous. The CDR3 is CSLNNAGELFF. The CDR3 region has the DNA TGCAGCCTCAATAATGCCGGGGAGCTGTTTTTT.